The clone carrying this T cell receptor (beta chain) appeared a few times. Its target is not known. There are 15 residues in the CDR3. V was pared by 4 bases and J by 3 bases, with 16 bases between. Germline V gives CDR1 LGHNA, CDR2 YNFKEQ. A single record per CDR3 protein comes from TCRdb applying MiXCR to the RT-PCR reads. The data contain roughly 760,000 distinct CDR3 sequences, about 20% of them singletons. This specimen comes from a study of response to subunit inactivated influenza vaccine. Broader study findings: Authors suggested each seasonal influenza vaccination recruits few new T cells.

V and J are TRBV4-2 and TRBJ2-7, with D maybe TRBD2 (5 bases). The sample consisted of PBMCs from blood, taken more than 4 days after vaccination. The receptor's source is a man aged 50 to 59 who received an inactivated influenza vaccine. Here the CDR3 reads CASSRASGGYYEQYF. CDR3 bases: TGTGCCAGCAGCCGAGCCAGCGGCGGATACTACGAGCAGTACTTC.